The T cell receptor beta chain described here comes from a study of cytomegalovirus exposure and HLA in healthy donors (dated by TCRdb to about 2017). The study in broad terms: In an earlier analysis of some 610 of the donors, roughly 300 Gb of sequence data and 100 million or so unique TCR beta sequences from about 179 million T cells were reported. Both class I and class II loci were covered by HLA typing, at four-digit resolution. About 280 gigabases of sequencing data and 91 million or so unique TCR sequences made up an early release that covered over 550 HLA-typed donors. Every discovery cohort repertoire had been produced on one sequencing platform. To study patterns of TCR occurrence, a later analysis re-analyzed previously published TCR beta repertoires from 666 donors and added high-resolution HLA genotyping. A later genetic analysis took genome-wide SNP genotypes for about three fifths of the roughly 700 donors and used that subset as a discovery cohort. In an earlier analysis of roughly 540 of the donors, high-throughput TCR beta sequencing was used to judge whether each TCR beta V gene segment behaved as functional or pseudogenic. Of the roughly 410 genotyped donors, 81% were placed in the genetic ancestry cluster associated with self-reported Caucasian donors. Typing coverage varied by locus: roughly 620-640 donors for A, B, C, DRB1 and DQB1; under 550 for DQA1; more than 600 for DPA1; about 450 for DPB1. To predict cytomegalovirus infection status, the study combined high-throughput TCR immunosequencing, statistical association of individual TCRs with disease status, and machine learning. A handful of DR-DQ haplotypes were handled as single units for association and clustering because linkage in the cohort was strong. The study was designed to test whether signatures of past pathogen exposure could be identified by cataloging public T cell receptors. A separate validation cohort of 100 to 150 different subjects was used in addition to the roughly 670-subject first cohort. The T cell repertoires of under 700 subjects were profiled by immunosequencing and related to cytomegalovirus serostatus. Across 300 to 500 genotyped donors of the cohort, an average of roughly 200,000 unique TCR beta nucleotide sequences per donor were sequenced, and approximately 17% of those sequences were non-productive. Donor age, sex, ethnicity and CMV serostatus were compiled alongside the repertoire data. Rather than drawing on any new phenotypic data, the later analysis identified candidate immune exposures from TCR beta sequences and the way those sequences occurred across donors. Overall results and qualifications from the work: Because the 87-base-pair reads could not distinguish some IMGT-functional V segments, including TRBV6-2 and TRBV6-3, those segments were excluded. In a later analysis, about 17,000 TCR beta sequences were associated with specific HLA alleles at a false discovery rate of 0.05. A further reported finding was that TCR beta sequences accurately predicted the HLA-A and HLA-B alleles for most subjects in the first cohort. Compared with equally common non-associated chains, HLA-associated TCR beta chains in a later analysis were more clonally expanded and had lower generation probabilities. Most TCR sequences were observed very rarely across donors, whereas some public TCRs were present in many individuals. The study gave a list of about 170 TCR beta chains associated with cytomegalovirus. According to a later analysis, parvovirus B19, influenza, CMV and Epstein-Barr virus appeared linked to several top co-occurrence clusters. In a later analysis, most CMV-associated TCR beta chains were found to appear HLA-restricted, with HLA associations seemingly driven largely by CMV exposure. Cytomegalovirus status was reported to be diagnosed by the classifier with high specificity and sensitivity in both the original and validation cohorts. Compared with the approximately 670-donor mean, donors in an Asian-associated ancestry cluster had fewer N-insertions in productive TCRs, according to a later genetic analysis. The authors suggested that the approach could potentially be extended to other disease states and immunological phenotypes. The cohort was sequenced for TCR beta chains only, and without alpha or paired-chain data the features that could be detected were limited. V-gene and J-gene trimming of TCR beta chains was associated with a missense DCLRE1C variant in a later genetic analysis, and the association was replicated in an independent cohort. Because some donors lacked HLA typing at each locus, the association tests relied only on the typed subset. Sequencing depth was assumed to be roughly uniform across donors in the presence/absence analyses, though that assumption may not hold. When HLA alleles, especially DR and DQ, strongly co-occurred, TCR associations were difficult to assign to individual alleles. In vitro tests confirmed that a few of the cytomegalovirus-associated TCR beta chains recognize cytomegalovirus antigens. A cluster of highly shared sequence variants was judged likely to be a technical artifact of the sequencing pipeline. Linkage disequilibrium might explain the correlated functional status among segregating V segments, but an unknown experimental factor could not be ruled out. Broadly in line with IMGT annotations, most TCR beta V segments showed up in productive rearrangements about 87% or about 30% of the time in an earlier analysis of several hundred of the donors. In a later analysis, TCR association rates were found to vary across HLA loci, with the most associated TCRs seen for DRB1 alleles and the fewest for HLA-C alleles. The only immune exposure information available for the cohort was CMV serostatus. The earlier analysis of approximately 560 of the donors excluded approximately 15 rarely observed V segments, including chromosome 9 orphons, because counts were too low.

CDR1 and CDR2 are drawn from the germline V gene: SGHTA, FQGNSA. Including cysteine and phenylalanine, the CDR3 has 16 amino acids. Of all the DNA, just the CDR3 is kept, 48 bases in frame from base 1. At the junction V is shortened by 0 bases and J by 3 bases; bases outside the gene matches: 6. Remarks on this clone: Its antigen has not been determined. Nothing much larger sits one base from this clone, and base qualities are not available.

In total, roughly 670 healthy bone marrow donors made up the cohort. At the time of sampling, all cohort members were nominally healthy, though unrecorded immune exposures were likely present. The donor tested CMV seropositive, placing the donor among the roughly 300 seropositive members of the cohort. A peripheral blood sample was provided by each donor, and peripheral blood mononuclear cells were used for TCR beta sequencing. The Qiagen DNeasy Blood Extraction Kit was used to extract genomic DNA from the blood cell samples. Receptor libraries were prepared by the immunoSEQ multiplex PCR assay. For the multiplex PCR, a mixture combining 60 forward primers for TCR Vbeta segments and 13 reverse primers for TCR Jbeta segments was used. Amplification of the CDR3 region of rearranged TCR beta genes was performed with a multiplex PCR assay on genomic DNA. On the Illumina HiSeq System, the amplified TCR beta libraries were sequenced as 87-base-pair reads. For the original study's pipeline: A later analysis tallied some 79 million unique TCR beta chains across the 650 to 750 repertoires, and approximately 12 million of those chains were shared by two or more donors. To remove PCR and sequencing errors, raw reads were error-corrected and collapsed into unique sequences using a nearest-neighbor algorithm that merged closely related sequences. Alignment of CDR3 sequences to IMGT reference sequences was used to assign V, D and J gene segments. For a sequence to be retained, at least a six-nucleotide match to both a V gene segment and a J gene segment was required. A rearrangement counted as productive if the CDR3 had no stop codons and remained in frame with V and J, and every other rearrangement counted as non-productive. Following IMGT convention, CDR3 was defined as the stretch from the second conserved V-encoded cysteine to the conserved J-encoded phenylalanine. In an earlier analysis of roughly 580 of the donors, sequences lacking an unambiguous match to a single V gene segment were excluded. In an earlier analysis of approximately 500 of the donors, a V segment was called functional when productive rearrangements were above 56.7%, and segregating when the standard deviation between donors exceeded 5%. To diagnose cytomegalovirus status from the catalog of TCR beta chain sequences, a statistical classification framework was built. In a later analysis, V and J genes were assigned by comparing TCR nucleotide sequences against IMGT/GENE-DB human TR gene sequences. In a later analysis, CDR3 sequences and most-parsimonious VDJ recombination scenarios were assigned using the TCRdist pipeline. In a later analysis, every TCR beta chain was defined by the combination of its CDR3 amino acid sequence and its V-gene family, and reads without a unique V-gene family were dropped. As a way to deal with suspected cross-contamination and a sequencing artifact, a later analysis dropped hundreds of nucleotide sequences that were highly shared and had low generation probability. In a later analysis, a clonal expansion index was calculated for each public chain from normalized within-repertoire ranks of inferred template counts. Generation probabilities in a later analysis came from a VDJ recombination model fitted to out-of-frame rearrangements, and those results were checked against IGoR. In a later analysis, hypergeometric tests were used to score TCR-TCR, TCR-HLA and TCR-CMV co-occurrence, with a repertoire-size bias correction applied to TCR pairs. To estimate false discovery rates, a later analysis permuted the HLA or CMV assignments 20 times. A later analysis grouped co-occurring TCRs with DBSCAN, adding TCRdist sequence similarity when clustering within HLA-allele-positive subsets. Repertoires with fewer than 30,000 or more than 120,000 public chains, plus five repertoires with anomalous nucleotide sharing, were excluded from co-occurrence clustering. TCRdb took over this immuneACCESS table, retaining in-frame rearrangements with V and J assigned. Such tables are incomplete; in checked studies, under half of the missing clones stem from an unresolved V gene, and the remainder is unexplained. V and J calls and clone size are as listed in that table; D and trimming were resolved from the DNA. This sample has around 94,000 clones in its table, and 75% to 80% of those were observed once. The ten largest make up 4.6% of the sample.

This receptor was taken from a woman aged 35 to 49 in good health and CMV-seropositive. The sample was PBMCs. Recombination connected TRBV7-2 to TRBJ2-7, with 9 middle bases fitting TRBD2. The base sequence is TGTGCCAGCAGCTTAGCGGGCGGGAGGGTCATCTACGAGCAGTACTTC. Translated, this is CASSLAGGRVIYEQYF.